This TCR beta chain was recorded in a study of beta chain features in type 1 diabetes. Expressed TCRB transcripts were sequenced because the entire RNA isolate underwent reverse transcription. This table comes from immunoSEQ multiplex PCR, and its TCRdb copy is limited to in-frame clones, with some not included. The sample records around 13,000 clones, about 49% being singletons. Sequenced input: stem cell memory CD4+ T cells from blood. The receptor's source is a man aged 18 to 35 in good health.

The CDR3 DNA follows: TGCGCCAGCAGCCAAGGCGCTAGCTCGGAGACCCAGTACTTC. It yields the protein CASSQGASSETQYF. The chain is built from TRBV4-1 and TRBJ2-5; weak D call: TRBD2 (5 bases). The CDR3 has 14 amino acids. Between the trimmed V and J ends, which lost 1 base and 5 bases, there was a span of 11 bases. Germline V lookup: CDR1 MGHRA, CDR2 YSYEKL.